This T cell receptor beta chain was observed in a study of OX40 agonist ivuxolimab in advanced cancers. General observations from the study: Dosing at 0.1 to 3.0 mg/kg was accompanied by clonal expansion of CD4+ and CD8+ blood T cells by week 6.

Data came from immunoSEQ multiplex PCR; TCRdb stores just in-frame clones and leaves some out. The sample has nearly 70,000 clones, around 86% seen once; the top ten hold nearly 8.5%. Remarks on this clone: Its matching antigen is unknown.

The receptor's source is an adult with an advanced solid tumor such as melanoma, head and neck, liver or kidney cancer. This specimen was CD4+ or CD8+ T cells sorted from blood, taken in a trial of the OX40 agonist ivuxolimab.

The CDR3 DNA sequence: TGTGCCAGCCTTCGGACCTTAAGCTCCTACGAGCAGTACTTC. This translates into CASLRTLSSYEQYF. The V call is TRBV2, the J call TRBJ2-7; D gene uncertain. The CDR3 is 14 amino acids. Trimming took 8 bases from V and 0 from J, leaving 14 bases between them. Germline V CDR1 and CDR2: SNHLY, FYNNEI.